This T cell receptor (beta chain) comes out of a study of blood T cells in healthy people across ages. Trimming pared 2 bases from V and 4 bases from J, leaving 12 bases between. Germline lookup yields CDR1 SGHTA and CDR2 FQGNSA. CDR3 length equals 15 residues. This clonotype was detected a few times. Through a sample-barcoded 5' primer and a J-beta primer mix, a second PCR was run for about 7 to 12 cycles. TCRdb redid the calling of the 5' RACE reads with MiXCR, one entry per CDR3 protein. The sample carries 550,000 to 750,000 distinct CDR3 sequences, 20% to 25% recorded once. The sequence derives from a man aged 65 to 79 in good health. The sequenced sample consisted of blood. This chain uses TRBV7-2 with TRBJ2-1; D call uncertain. CDR3 protein: CASSLNWVNYNEQFF. CDR3 DNA: TGTGCCAGCAGCTTAAATTGGGTTAATTACAATGAGCAGTTCTTC.